This TCR beta chain was captured by sequencing in a study of T-cell reconstitution after alpha-beta-depleted transplantation in children (dated by TCRdb to the mid-2010s). General notes on the study: Using TCR repertoire profiling, the study quantitatively followed how T-cell immune reconstitution unfolded in children after TCRalphabeta/CD19-depleted allogeneic hematopoietic cell transplantation.

For this clonotype: Its antigen remains unidentified. No base quality values were provided; no much bigger clone lies one nucleotide off.

Library prep was done by PCR. Sequencing took place on an Illumina HiSeq 2500. To normalize quantification of the TCRbeta repertoire, the TCR libraries were built with molecular barcoding that relied on unique molecular identifiers. TCRdb reran the public reads through fastp at Q25 and MiXCR, keeping productive beta chains. CDR3 protein sequences are deduplicated, and each keeps its most common genes and DNA. Present in this sample are some 550,000 distinct CDR3 sequences, around 16% of which were seen just once. Roughly 3.3% of the sample rests with the top ten. The TCR comes from a human donor who donated a stem cell graft to a child with acute lymphoblastic leukemia. Sequencing was performed on PBMCs from the stem cell graft donor, taken from the stem cell graft.

CDR3 sequence: CASRELAGVGELFF. The nucleotide sequence is given as TGTGCCAGCAGGGAACTAGCGGGAGTCGGGGAGCTGTTTTTT. The chain links TRBV27 with TRBJ2-2, and 11 junction bases match TRBD2. After removal of 6 bases from V and 7 bases from J, the junction retains 4 bases not matched to a gene. Reading the germline V gene (reference sequence) gives CDR1 MNHEY and CDR2 SMNVEV. From the cysteine up to the phenylalanine, the CDR3 has a length of 14 residues. The retained sequence is limited to the CDR3, 42 bases, with the frame set at the first base.